Here is one T cell receptor beta chain with its context. The method was immunoSEQ multiplex PCR; TCRdb's version includes in-frame clones alone and lacks a portion of them. In the table there are about 380,000 clones, 85% to 95% of which are singletons. This CDR3 is built from 14 residues. Germline loops: CDR1 LGHNA, CDR2 YNFKEQ. Trimming took 5 bases from V and 3 from J, leaving 13 bases between them. This sample was included in a study of shared T cell receptors in the human thymus. Sequencing was done on a sample of thymocytes. This TCR was sampled from a human donor. The chain is built from TRBV4-2 and TRBJ1-1; D is undetermined. CDR3 protein: CASSEKDPYTEAFF. DNA for the CDR3: TGTGCCAGCAGCGAAAAGGATCCGTACACTGAAGCTTTCTTT.